This TCR beta chain was sequenced in a study of blood T cell repertoires in COVID-19. The overall study: Samples representing acute and convalescent COVID-19 were sourced from the United States, Italy and Spain.

Assay: immunoSEQ multiplex PCR; the TCRdb copy retains only in-frame clones and omits some. The sample shows 350,000 to 400,000 clones, approximately 86% of them seen only once. Enrolment of Seattle patients took place during active infection, and they were followed longitudinally. This CDR3 comprises 10 residues. The junction had 2 bases not matched to a gene; V was cut back by 11 bases and J by 9 bases. CDR1 is SEHNR, CDR2 FQNEAQ, per germline (reference sequence). Specimen: peripheral blood. V gene TRBV7-9 combines with J gene TRBJ2-1; 9 bases fit TRBD2. The sequence derives from a woman in her sixties or seventies with COVID-19, enrolled during active disease. The CDR3 reads CACSGGEQFF. The CDR3, as DNA: TGTGCCTGTAGCGGGGGTGAGCAGTTCTTC.